The rows below give T cell receptor beta chains drawn from one sample of a study of blood T cell repertoires in COVID-19. TCRdb's table, derived via immunoSEQ multiplex PCR, lists solely in-frame clones and lacks some. In the table there are under 200,000 clones, approximately 80% of which are singletons. Material: peripheral blood. These receptors were collected from a woman aged 80 or over with active or convalescent COVID-19. The CDR3 runs from the conserved cysteine through the conserved F or W. Fields, in order: V gene, J gene, CDR3 protein.

>TRBV30|TRBJ2-5
CAWRLTSGGAQYF
>TRBV5-4|TRBJ1-1
CASSDRTLRDTEAFF
>TRBV11-2|TRBJ1-2
CASSLRGNYGYTF
>TRBV19|TRBJ1-4
CASSSDNSFNEKLFF
>TRBV27|TRBJ2-7
CASSFARDRGGEQYF
>TRBV12-3/TRBV12-4|TRBJ1-1
CASSLRANTEAFF
>TRBV4-1|TRBJ1-4
CASSHRGGDSNEKLFF
>TRBV7-2|TRBJ1-2
CASSPGQGEGYTF
>TRBV10-2|TRBJ2-7
CASSKQGDYEQYF
>TRBV5-5|TRBJ2-3
CASSAWTGGSDTQYF
>TRBV19|TRBJ2-7
CASSSRDSHEQYF
>TRBV10-3|TRBJ1-6
CAISESVGVAENSPLHF
>TRBV12-5|TRBJ1-2
CASSYRREYGYTF
>TRBV7-8|TRBJ1-2
CASSAGGSQGARGYTF
>TRBV7-2|TRBJ2-7
CASSLETGSYEQYF
>TRBV7-3|TRBJ2-5
CASSLSRVETQYF
>TRBV7-9|TRBJ1-5
CASSSQGQPQHF
>TRBV29-1|TRBJ1-2
CSVGEGGFYGYTF
>TRBV18|TRBJ1-2
CASSSLDRGGYTF
>TRBV9|TRBJ1-3
CASRAEGGLGGNTIYF
>TRBV21-1|TRBJ2-5
CASSKERGQNYQETQYF
>TRBV7-2|TRBJ1-2
CASSQKATGGVYGYTF
>TRBV6-5|TRBJ2-5
CASSLRIGGQETQYF
>TRBV6-5|TRBJ2-3
CASRQGRGTDTQYF
>TRBV12-5|TRBJ1-1
CASGLGGGTEAFF
>TRBV19|TRBJ1-2
CASSILERTAYGYTF
>TRBV5-1|TRBJ2-1
CASSSEGQGNEQFF
>TRBV7-8|TRBJ1-3
CASSLRRQSSSGNTIYF
>TRBV6-2/TRBV6-3|TRBJ2-7
CASSLADTSIYEQYF